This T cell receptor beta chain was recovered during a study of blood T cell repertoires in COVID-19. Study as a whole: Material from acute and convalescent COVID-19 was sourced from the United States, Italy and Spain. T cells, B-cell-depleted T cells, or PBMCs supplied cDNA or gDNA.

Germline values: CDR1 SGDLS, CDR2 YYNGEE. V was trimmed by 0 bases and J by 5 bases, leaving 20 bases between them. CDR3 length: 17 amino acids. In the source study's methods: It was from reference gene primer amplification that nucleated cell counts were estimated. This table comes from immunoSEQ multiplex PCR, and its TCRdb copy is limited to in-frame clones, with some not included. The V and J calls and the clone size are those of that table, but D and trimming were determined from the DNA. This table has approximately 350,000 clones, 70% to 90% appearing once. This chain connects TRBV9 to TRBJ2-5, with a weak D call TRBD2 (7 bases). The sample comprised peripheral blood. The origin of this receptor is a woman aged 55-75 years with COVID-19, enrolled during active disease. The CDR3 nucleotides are TGTGCCAGCAGCGTAGGAAAGAGGGGGGGTCAATGGGAGACCCAGTACTTC. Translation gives CASSVGKRGGQWETQYF. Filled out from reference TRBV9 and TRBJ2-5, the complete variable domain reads DSGVTQTPKHLITATGQRVTLRCSPRSGDLSVYWYQQSLDQGLQFLIQYYNGEERAKGNILERFSAQQFPDLHSELNLSSLELGDSALYFCASSVGKRGGQWETQYFGPGTRLLVL.